Listed here are 22 T cell receptor beta chains from one sample, sequenced in a study of T-cell reconstitution after alpha-beta-depleted transplantation in children. Library preparation (for TCRbeta) was performed with unique molecular identifiers. TCRdb re-analysed the PCR reads in MiXCR, keeping a single row per CDR3 protein. This table has approximately 800,000 distinct CDR3 sequences, under 20% appearing once. The starting material was PBMCs, mostly from graft donor cells, obtained 360 days after TCRalphabeta/CD19-depleted stem cell transplant. These receptors all come from a male patient younger than 18 who had a stem cell transplant for acute lymphoblastic leukemia, so the T cells may come from the graft donor.

The chain recombines TRBV11-2 with TRBJ2-7; weak D call: TRBD2 (6 bases). Trimming removed 1 base from V and 0 bases from J, with 13 bases in between. There are 16 residues in the CDR3. From germline, CDR1 is SGHAT and CDR2 FQNNGV. CDR3 protein: CASSLGPGGTSYEQYF. CDR3 bases: TGTGCCAGCAGCTTAGGTCCCGGAGGGACCTCCTACGAGCAGTACTTC.

This clonotype showed up just a few times. The chain couples TRBV19 to TRBJ1-5; the match to TRBD1 covers 7 bases. Per germline, CDR1 LNHDA and CDR2 SQIVND (reference sequence). This CDR3 has 14 amino acids. The J segment lost 1 base and the V segment lost 8 bases, leaving 5 bases of the junction unmatched. The CDR3, as DNA: TGTGCCAGTGTCGACAGGGTCAGCAATCAGCCCCAGCATTTT. Amino acids: CASVDRVSNQPQHF. The entire variable domain, with the rest obtained from reference TRBV19 and TRBJ1-5, is as follows: DGGITQSPKYLFRKEGQNVTLSCEQNLNHDAMYWYRQDPGQGLRLIYYSQIVNDFQKGDIAEGYSVSREKKESFPLTVTSAQKNPTAFYLCASVDRVSNQPQHFGDGTRLSIL.

J is TRBJ1-2 and V is TRBV18; D is ambiguous. Per germline, CDR1 KGHSH and CDR2 LQKENI. Trimming removed 3 bases at V and 0 bases at J, with 5 bases between. CDR3 length: 13 amino acids. The CDR3 region is CASSPTSNYGYTF. The CDR3 bases are TGTGCCAGCTCACCGACCTCTAACTATGGCTACACCTTC.

This clonotype was counted ten times or more. The rearrangement uses TRBV19 and TRBJ2-1, with a weak D call TRBD1 (5 bases). The germline gives CDR1 LNHDA, CDR2 SQIVND (reference sequence). V gave up 0 bases and J gave up 5 bases, with 17 bases separating them. This CDR3 spans 17 amino acids. The chain's CDR3 is CASSIDWIGAGNNEQFF. The DNA for the CDR3 is TGTGCCAGTAGTATAGATTGGATTGGCGCAGGGAACAATGAGCAGTTCTTC.

V gene TRBV2 combines with J gene TRBJ1-1; 9 nucleotides match TRBD1. CDR3 length equals 14 residues. Germline V gene lookup returns CDR1 SNHLY and CDR2 FYNNEI. V gave up 6 bases and J gave up 6 bases; unmatched junction bases: 8. CDR3 sequence: CASRRTGEAPEAFF. The CDR3 nucleotides read TGTGCCAGCAGGCGGACAGGGGAGGCCCCTGAAGCTTTCTTT.

The sample holds many counts of this clonotype. The chain is built from TRBV10-1 and TRBJ2-1; D not resolved. Trimming removed 6 bases at V and 0 bases at J, with 12 bases between. The CDR3 contains 15 residues. Germline CDR1 WNHNN, CDR2 SYGVQD (reference sequence). The CDR3 DNA reads as TGCGCCAGCAGCGGAGACGGCAGCTCCTACAATGAGCAGTTCTTC. Its translation is CASSGDGSSYNEQFF.

This clonotype appeared many times. The V call is TRBV5-1, the J call TRBJ2-1, with 7 bases lining up with TRBD1. CDR3 length equals 18 residues. V lost 2 bases, J lost 0 bases, and 11 bases stayed unmatched. Germline lookup yields CDR1 SGHRS and CDR2 YFSETQ. Written as DNA, the CDR3 is TGCGCCAGCAGCTTTTTGGCAGGGGGTTCGAGCTCCTACAATGAGCAGTTCTTC. Its translation is CASSFLAGGSSSYNEQFF.

This clonotype has at least ten counts. The chain links TRBV5-5 to TRBJ2-1, with D perhaps matching TRBD2 (6 bases). V was pared by 0 bases and J by 5 bases, with 12 bases between. This CDR3 is built from 15 residues. Germline assignment: CDR1 SGHKS and CDR2 YYEKEE (reference sequence). The CDR3 loop reads CASSLGSGSNNEQFF. CDR3 nucleotides: TGTGCCAGCAGCTTGGGATCCGGGAGCAACAATGAGCAGTTCTTC.

The chain has TRBV9 and TRBJ1-2, with a tentative D call TRBD1 (5 bases). This CDR3 is 13 amino acids long. The V gene lost 4 bases and the J gene lost 8 bases, with 15 bases spanning the gap. Germline-derived CDR1 and CDR2 are SGDLS and YYNGEE. CDR3 nucleotide sequence: TGTGCCAGCAGCCCCTGGGACGGCGGGGGCTACACCTTC. This sequence encodes CASSPWDGGGYTF.

The genes are TRBV11-2 and TRBJ2-6, with D maybe TRBD1 (5 bases). The germline V and J ends were trimmed by 7 bases and 3 bases, with 10 bases remaining between them. Germline CDR1 is SGHAT and CDR2 is FQNNGV. The CDR3 extends over 14 amino acids. The chain's CDR3 is CASTTGFGANVLTF. CDR3 bases: TGTGCCAGCACCACAGGCTTTGGGGCCAACGTCCTGACTTTC.

The chain combines TRBV5-6 with TRBJ2-7; the match to TRBD1 covers 10 bases. The CDR3 has 15 amino acids. The germline V gene has CDR1 SGHDT and CDR2 YYEEEE. With V trimmed by 6 bases and J by 7 bases, 13 bases remained unmatched. In DNA form, the CDR3 reads TGTGCCAGCACCCAAAGGGGACAGGGGAAACGTGAGCAGTACTTC. This encodes CASTQRGQGKREQYF.

This rearrangement joins TRBV15 to TRBJ1-5, with D possibly matching TRBD1 (5 bases). From germline, CDR1 is LNHNV and CDR2 YYDKDF (reference sequence). V shed 5 bases and J shed 2 bases, with 19 bases lying between them. This CDR3 comprises 17 residues. CDR3 nucleotides: TGTGCCACCAGCCCCCATCTCAGGGCGGCGGGCAATCAGCCCCAGCATTTT. Translation gives CATSPHLRAAGNQPQHF.

Ten or more counts support this clonotype. The CDR3 protein is CASSYGTGNYEQYF. Here the CDR3 DNA reads TGCGCCAGCAGCTACGGGACAGGTAACTACGAGCAGTACTTC. V usage is TRBV5-1 and J usage is TRBJ2-7; 8 nucleotides align to TRBD1. This CDR3 has 14 residues. Germline V lookup: CDR1 SGHRS, CDR2 YFSETQ. The junction had 5 bases not matched to a gene; V was cut back by 3 bases and J by 3 bases.

This chain links TRBV29-1 with TRBJ1-5; no clear D. The CDR3 runs to 12 residues. Germline CDR1 and CDR2: SQVTM and ANQGSEA. The germline V and J ends were trimmed by 6 bases and 6 bases, with 12 bases remaining between them. The chain's CDR3 is CSVSFWGQPQHF. The CDR3 DNA follows: TGCAGCGTGTCCTTCTGGGGTCAGCCCCAGCATTTT. Combining the CDR3 with reference TRBV29-1 and TRBJ1-5 gives the whole variable domain SAVISQKPSRDICQRGTSLTIQCQVDSQVTMMFWYRQQPGQSLTLIATANQGSEATYESGFVIDKFPISRPNLTFSTLTVSNMSPEDSSIYLCSVSFWGQPQHFGDGTRLSIL.

The V gene is TRBV12-3 or TRBV12-4, the J gene TRBJ2-3; D gene unclear. The CDR3 length is 13 residues. The V and J ends lost 5 bases and 6 bases respectively, with 12 bases between them. The CDR3 loop is CASSLSNSDTQYF. DNA for the CDR3: TGTGCCAGCAGTCTTAGTAACTCGGATACGCAGTATTTT.

The genes are TRBV9 and TRBJ2-5; the D gene could be TRBD1 or TRBD2 (6 bases each). The CDR3 loop spans 15 amino acids. Germline-derived CDR1 and CDR2 are SGDLS and YYNGEE. With 0 bases removed from V and 1 base from J, the gap between germline ends came to 10 bases. CDR3: CASSVGGAAQETQYF. CDR3 nucleotides: TGTGCCAGCAGCGTAGGGGGGGCGGCCCAAGAGACCCAGTACTTC. The full variable domain, completed using reference TRBV9 and TRBJ2-5, is DSGVTQTPKHLITATGQRVTLRCSPRSGDLSVYWYQQSLDQGLQFLIQYYNGEERAKGNILERFSAQQFPDLHSELNLSSLELGDSALYFCASSVGGAAQETQYFGPGTRLLVL.

The chain has TRBV20-1 and TRBJ1-2; TRBD1 matches 7 bases. CDR1 DFQATT and CDR2 SNEGSKA come from the germline V gene (reference sequence). V was clipped by 6 bases and J by 0 bases; unmatched bases: 10. The CDR3 is made up of 15 amino acids. The DNA of the CDR3 is TGCAGTGCCCGGACCGACAGGGAGGCTAACTATGGCTACACCTTC. Its protein is CSARTDREANYGYTF.

This clonotype turned up a few times. The genes are TRBV7-6 and TRBJ2-1; TRBD1 matches 7 bases. Germline V CDR1 and CDR2: SGHVS, FNYEAQ. After removal of 0 bases from V and 5 bases from J, the junction contained 4 bases not matched to a gene. CDR3 length: 15 residues. The CDR3 loop is CASSLAIQGNNEQFF. CDR3 coding DNA: TGTGCCAGCAGCTTAGCGATACAGGGGAACAATGAGCAGTTCTTC.

This clonotype was seen a handful of times. This chain joins TRBV9 and TRBJ2-7, with a possible D match to TRBD2 (6 bases). The CDR3 loop spans 12 amino acids. Trimming cost V 3 bases and J 6 bases, with 10 bases left between them. Germline CDR1 is SGDLS and CDR2 is YYNGEE. CDR3: CASSETRGEQYF. The DNA of the CDR3 is TGTGCCAGCAGCGAGACTAGAGGCGAGCAGTACTTC.

V is TRBV12-3 or TRBV12-4 and J is TRBJ2-7; D possibly corresponds to TRBD2 (6 bases). V was cut by 8 bases and J by 9 bases, with 26 bases left in between. This CDR3 has 15 residues. CDR3 loop: CASYPGASGPGGQYF. CDR3 nucleotides: TGTGCCAGCTATCCTGGGGCCAGCGGGCCCGGCGGGCAGTACTTC.

In this sample, this clonotype turned up a few times. The genes are TRBV29-1 and TRBJ2-2, with D uncertain. Germline-derived CDR1 and CDR2 are SQVTM and ANQGSEA. The CDR3 covers 15 residues. V lost 3 bases to trimming and J lost 1 base, with 12 bases between them. CDR3 sequence reads: CSVEWVRRNTGELFF. CDR3 nucleotides: TGCAGCGTTGAGTGGGTTCGGAGGAACACCGGGGAGCTGTTTTTT.

With regard to this clonotype: A clone one base away is much larger, so this may be a read error. V usage is TRBV5-1 and J usage is TRBJ2-2; 13 nucleotides match TRBD2. The CDR3 runs 15 residues. CDR1 and CDR2 (germline): SGHRS, YFSETQ. Trimming removed 3 bases from V and 6 bases from J; junction bases left unmatched: 2. This chain's CDR3 is CASSWTSGSAGELFF. Here the CDR3 DNA reads TGCGCCAGCAGCTGGACTAGCGGGAGCGCCGGGGAGCTGTTTTTT.